This TCR beta chain stems from a study of OX40 agonist ivuxolimab in advanced cancers. In the study overall: Ivuxolimab, which is an agonistic anti-OX40 (CD134) antibody, was administered to the patients. Aged roughly 23 to 80 with a mean of approximately 57 years, they were 82.7% male.

Comments on this clone: What it recognizes is unknown.

The germline gives CDR1 SGHTA, CDR2 FQGTGA. V shed 1 base and J shed 4 bases, with 13 bases lying between them. This CDR3 contains 15 residues. Overall study results and limits: Dose levels from 0.1 to 3.0 mg/kg saw CD4+ and CD8+ blood T cells expand clonally by week 6. The study found that CD8+ T cells averaged more expanded clones than CD4+.

Clones were read by immunoSEQ multiplex PCR, and TCRdb kept only the in-frame ones, dropping some. The repertoire has fewer than 85,000 clones, over 70% of them found once; the top ten carry about 7.3%. Specimen: CD4+ or CD8+ T cells sorted from blood, collected in a trial of the OX40 agonist ivuxolimab. V and J are TRBV7-3 and TRBJ2-5, with D perhaps matching TRBD2 (5 bases). The sequence came from an adult with an advanced solid tumor such as melanoma, head and neck, liver or kidney cancer. This chain's CDR3 is CASSLIGGGGETQYF. The CDR3, as DNA: TGTGCCAGCAGCTTAATTGGTGGAGGCGGAGAGACCCAGTACTTC.